Sequencing of this TCR beta chain was carried out in a study of blood T cells in healthy people across ages. Trimming removed 5 bases from V and 3 bases from J, with 11 bases in between. In germline, CDR1 is SEHNR, CDR2 FQNEAQ (reference sequence). The CDR3 is 13 residues long. A second about 6 to 11 cycle PCR used barcoded and J-beta primers. MiXCR was run by TCRdb on the 5' RACE reads, yielding one entry per CDR3 protein. The sample has about 540,000 distinct CDR3 sequences; approximately 25% are singletons. The same data also went into a second study, on T cells of mothers and their children.

This sequence was found in a boy between 10 and 17 years old in good health. The sample consisted of blood. This sequence joins TRBV7-9 and TRBJ2-7; tentative D call: TRBD1 (5 bases). The CDR3, as DNA: TGTGCCAGCAGCGTAGGGGCGGACTACGAGCAGTACTTC. Translation gives CASSVGADYEQYF. The variable domain in full, completed from reference TRBV7-9 and TRBJ2-7, reads DTGVSQNPRHKITKRGQNVTFRCDPISEHNRLYWYRQTLGQGPEFLTYFQNEAQLEKSRLLSDRFSAERPKGSFSTLEIQRTEQGDSAMYLCASSVGADYEQYFGPGTRLTVT.